The rows below give T cell receptor beta chains drawn from one sample of a study of shared clonotypes between healthy human individuals. Sequencing was performed with immunoSEQ multiplex PCR; in TCRdb, only in-frame clones are kept and a portion is missing. The data show under 550,000 clones, 90% to 97% seen once. The sequencing sample was made of naive CD4+ T cells sorted from blood. Source of these receptors: a woman aged 30 to 39 in good health. Each CDR3 is given with its conserved first and last residue. D genes are given only for firm matches.

D gene: TRBD1
J gene: TRBJ2-1
V gene: TRBV18
CDR3 DNA: TGTGCCAGCTCACGCTTAGAGACAGGGGACAATGAGCAGTTCTTC
CDR3 protein: CASSRLETGDNEQFF

D gene: -
J gene: TRBJ2-7
V gene: TRBV18
CDR3 DNA: TGTGCCAGCTCACCACCGAGCCTCTCCTACGAGCAGTACTTC
CDR3 protein: CASSPPSLSYEQYF

D gene: TRBD1
J gene: TRBJ2-5
V gene: TRBV5-6
CDR3 DNA: TGTGCCAGCAGCTTTGACAGGGCGGAGACCCAGTACTTC
CDR3 protein: CASSFDRAETQYF

D gene: TRBD1
J gene: TRBJ2-2
V gene: TRBV18
CDR3 DNA: TGTGCCAGCTCACCGGAACAGGGGAACGGGGAGCTGTTTTTT
CDR3 protein: CASSPEQGNGELFF

D gene: -
J gene: TRBJ1-1
V gene: TRBV4-1
CDR3 DNA: TGCGCCAGCAGCCAACCAGTAAGGAACACTGAAGCTTTCTTT
CDR3 protein: CASSQPVRNTEAFF

D gene: -
J gene: TRBJ2-2
V gene: TRBV18
CDR3 DNA: TGTGCCAGCTCACCAGGCGCGAGACTCACTTTGGGGGAGCTGTTTTTT
CDR3 protein: CASSPGARLTLGELFF

D gene: -
J gene: TRBJ2-7
V gene: TRBV28
CDR3 DNA: TGTGCCAGCGGAAAGGGTAGCGGAACCTCCTACGAGCAGTACTTC
CDR3 protein: CASGKGSGTSYEQYF

D gene: TRBD2
J gene: TRBJ2-3
V gene: TRBV6-4
CDR3 DNA: TGTGCCAGCAGTGAAGGAACTAGCGGTTCTACGCAGTATTTT
CDR3 protein: CASSEGTSGSTQYF

D gene: -
J gene: TRBJ2-1
V gene: TRBV5-1
CDR3 DNA: TGCGCCAGCAGCCCCAGGACTTATCTCGACCGGAACAATGAGCAGTTCTTC
CDR3 protein: CASSPRTYLDRNNEQFF

D gene: TRBD1
J gene: TRBJ2-7
V gene: TRBV7-9
CDR3 DNA: TGTGCCAGCAGCTTAGCGCGATCAGGGGGCAACGAGCAGTACTTC
CDR3 protein: CASSLARSGGNEQYF

D gene: -
J gene: TRBJ1-2
V gene: TRBV27
CDR3 DNA: TGTGCCAGCAGTTTATCTGGGGGGGGGCGGTATGGCTACACCTTC
CDR3 protein: CASSLSGGGRYGYTF

D gene: -
J gene: TRBJ1-5
V gene: TRBV28
CDR3 DNA: TGTGCCAGCGCAGACGAGTCCCAGCATTTT
CDR3 protein: CASADESQHF

D gene: -
J gene: TRBJ2-5
V gene: TRBV6-6
CDR3 DNA: TGTGCCAGCAGTTACTCCCGGGAAAAATTCGAGACCCAGTACTTC
CDR3 protein: CASSYSREKFETQYF

D gene: -
J gene: TRBJ2-1
V gene: TRBV29-1
CDR3 DNA: TGCAGCGCGTCCTTAATATTCTCCTACAATGAGCAGTTCTTC
CDR3 protein: CSASLIFSYNEQFF

D gene: -
J gene: TRBJ1-1
V gene: TRBV2
CDR3 DNA: TGTGCCAGCAGGACCTCTAGACAGCTGAACACTGAAGCTTTCTTT
CDR3 protein: CASRTSRQLNTEAFF

D gene: TRBD2
J gene: TRBJ2-3
V gene: TRBV7-2
CDR3 DNA: TGTGCCAGCAGCTTAGCGCCTAGCGGGAGCGGCACAGATACGCAGTATTTT
CDR3 protein: CASSLAPSGSGTDTQYF

D gene: TRBD1
J gene: TRBJ1-2
V gene: TRBV19
CDR3 DNA: TGTGCCAGTAGGGACAGGGCTTCAAGGGGCGGCTACACCTTC
CDR3 protein: CASRDRASRGGYTF

D gene: -
J gene: TRBJ2-5
V gene: TRBV28
CDR3 DNA: TGTGCCAGCAGTTTAAAGGGGAAGACCCAGTACTTC
CDR3 protein: CASSLKGKTQYF

D gene: -
J gene: TRBJ1-1
V gene: TRBV2
CDR3 DNA: TGTGCCAGCAGAGGGATCCGGTCGGCTGAAGCTTTCTTT
CDR3 protein: CASRGIRSAEAFF

D gene: -
J gene: TRBJ2-6
V gene: TRBV7-9
CDR3 DNA: TGTGCCAGCAGCTTAGTATGGCTAGCGCCCTCTGGGGCCAACGTCCTGACTTTC
CDR3 protein: CASSLVWLAPSGANVLTF

D gene: -
J gene: TRBJ1-4
V gene: TRBV18
CDR3 DNA: TGTGCCAGCTCACCAGGGTTACAGGAAAAACTGTTTTTT
CDR3 protein: CASSPGLQEKLFF

D gene: -
J gene: TRBJ2-5
V gene: TRBV11-2
CDR3 DNA: TGTGCCAGCAGCACCCACTACGTTAATGAGCAGTACTTC
CDR3 protein: CASSTHYVNEQYF

D gene: -
J gene: TRBJ1-2
V gene: TRBV6-5
CDR3 DNA: TGTGCCAGCAGCACCTCCGGGGGGCTCAAATATGGCTACACCTTC
CDR3 protein: CASSTSGGLKYGYTF

D gene: TRBD1
J gene: TRBJ2-5
V gene: TRBV18
CDR3 DNA: TGTGCCAGCTCAGTCCAGGGGGCTGACGGGACCCAGTACTTC
CDR3 protein: CASSVQGADGTQYF

D gene: -
J gene: TRBJ1-5
V gene: TRBV16
CDR3 DNA: TGTGCCAGCAGCCAATCGTTCGCAGGGGTCGGTCAGCCCCAGCATTTT
CDR3 protein: CASSQSFAGVGQPQHF

D gene: -
J gene: TRBJ1-1
V gene: TRBV28
CDR3 DNA: TGTGCCAGCACCCAGCCAGGTACGAACACTGAAGCTTTCTTT
CDR3 protein: CASTQPGTNTEAFF

D gene: TRBD2
J gene: TRBJ2-1
V gene: TRBV30
CDR3 DNA: TGTGCCTGGGGACTAGACCTTGGCTCCTACAATGAGCAGTTCTTC
CDR3 protein: CAWGLDLGSYNEQFF

D gene: -
J gene: TRBJ2-1
V gene: TRBV19
CDR3 DNA: TGTGCCAGTAACCCGGGATCGAGGGACACGGAGCAGTTCTTC
CDR3 protein: CASNPGSRDTEQFF

D gene: -
J gene: TRBJ2-7
V gene: TRBV11-1
CDR3 DNA: TGTGCCAGCAGCTCGGGTCGGGGGACGGCATCCTACGAGCAGTACTTC
CDR3 protein: CASSSGRGTASYEQYF

D gene: TRBD2
J gene: TRBJ2-1
V gene: TRBV29-1
CDR3 DNA: TGCAGCGTTGAATCTAGCGGGGTTTACAATGAGCAGTTCTTC
CDR3 protein: CSVESSGVYNEQFF

D gene: -
J gene: TRBJ2-3
V gene: TRBV7-3
CDR3 DNA: TGTGCCAGCAGCTTGTCGGCTAGCACAGATACGCAGTATTTT
CDR3 protein: CASSLSASTDTQYF

D gene: -
J gene: TRBJ1-4
V gene: TRBV15
CDR3 DNA: TGTGCCACCAGCAGGAATACAGGCGTGACTAATGAAAAACTGTTTTTT
CDR3 protein: CATSRNTGVTNEKLFF